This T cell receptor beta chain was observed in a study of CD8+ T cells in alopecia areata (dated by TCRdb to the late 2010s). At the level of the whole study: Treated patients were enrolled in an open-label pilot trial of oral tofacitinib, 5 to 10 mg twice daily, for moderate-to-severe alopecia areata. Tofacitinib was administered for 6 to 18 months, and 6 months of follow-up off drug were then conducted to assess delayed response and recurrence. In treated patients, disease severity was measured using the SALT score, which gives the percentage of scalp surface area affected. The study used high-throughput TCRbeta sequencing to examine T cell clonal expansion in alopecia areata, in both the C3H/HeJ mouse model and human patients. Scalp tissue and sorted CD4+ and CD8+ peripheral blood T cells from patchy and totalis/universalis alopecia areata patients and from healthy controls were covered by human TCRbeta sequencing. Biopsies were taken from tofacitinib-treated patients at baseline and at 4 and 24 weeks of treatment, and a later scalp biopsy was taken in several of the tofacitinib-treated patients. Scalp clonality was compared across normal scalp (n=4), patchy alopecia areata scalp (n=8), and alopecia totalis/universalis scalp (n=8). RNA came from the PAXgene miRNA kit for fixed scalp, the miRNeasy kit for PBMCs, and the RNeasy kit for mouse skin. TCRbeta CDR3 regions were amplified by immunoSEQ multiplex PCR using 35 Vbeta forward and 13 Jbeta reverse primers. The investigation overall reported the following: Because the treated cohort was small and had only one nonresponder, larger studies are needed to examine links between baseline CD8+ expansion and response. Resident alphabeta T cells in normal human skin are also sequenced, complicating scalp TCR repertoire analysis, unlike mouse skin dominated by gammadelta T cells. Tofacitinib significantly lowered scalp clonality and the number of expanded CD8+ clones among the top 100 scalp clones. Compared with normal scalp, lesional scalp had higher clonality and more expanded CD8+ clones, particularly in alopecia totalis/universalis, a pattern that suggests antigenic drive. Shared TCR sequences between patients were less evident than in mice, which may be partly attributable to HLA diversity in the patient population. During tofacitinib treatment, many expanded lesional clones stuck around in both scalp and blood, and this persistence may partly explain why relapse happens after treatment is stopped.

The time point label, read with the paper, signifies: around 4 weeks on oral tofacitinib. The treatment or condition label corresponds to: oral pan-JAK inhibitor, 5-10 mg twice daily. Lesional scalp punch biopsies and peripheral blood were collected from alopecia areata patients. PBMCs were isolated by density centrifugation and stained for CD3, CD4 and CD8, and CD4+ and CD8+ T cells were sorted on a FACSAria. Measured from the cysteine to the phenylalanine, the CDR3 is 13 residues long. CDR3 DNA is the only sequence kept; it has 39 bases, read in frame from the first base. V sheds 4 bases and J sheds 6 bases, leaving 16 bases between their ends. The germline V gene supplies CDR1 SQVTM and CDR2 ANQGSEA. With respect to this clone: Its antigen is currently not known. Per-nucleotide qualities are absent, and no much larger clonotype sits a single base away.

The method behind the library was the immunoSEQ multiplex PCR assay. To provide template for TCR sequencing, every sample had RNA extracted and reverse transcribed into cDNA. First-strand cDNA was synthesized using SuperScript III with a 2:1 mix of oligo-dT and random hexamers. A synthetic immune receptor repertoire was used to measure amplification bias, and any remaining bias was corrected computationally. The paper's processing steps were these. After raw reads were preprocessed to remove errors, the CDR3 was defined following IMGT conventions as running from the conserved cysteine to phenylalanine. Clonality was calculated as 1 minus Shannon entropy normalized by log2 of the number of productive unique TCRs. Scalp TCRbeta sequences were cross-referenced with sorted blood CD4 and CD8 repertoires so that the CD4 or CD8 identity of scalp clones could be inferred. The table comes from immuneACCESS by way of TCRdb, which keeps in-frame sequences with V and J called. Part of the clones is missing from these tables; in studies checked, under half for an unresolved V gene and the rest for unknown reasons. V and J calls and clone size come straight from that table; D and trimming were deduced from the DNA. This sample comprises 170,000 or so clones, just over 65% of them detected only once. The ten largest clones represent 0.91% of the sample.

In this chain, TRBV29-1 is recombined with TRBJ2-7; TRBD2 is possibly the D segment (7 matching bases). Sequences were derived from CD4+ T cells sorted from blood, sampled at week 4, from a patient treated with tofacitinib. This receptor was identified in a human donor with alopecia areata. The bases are TGCAGCGTTGCGCGGGGGCTCCTCGGCGAGCAGTACTTC. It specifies CSVARGLLGEQYF.